Sequencing of this TCR beta chain was carried out in a study of T cells in Graves' hyperthyroidism and ophthalmopathy. In this sample, this clonotype turned up a few times. Hyperthyroidism in the patients, aged 18 to 65, was newly diagnosed and under 2 months in duration. PBMCs were collected from a roughly 10 ml volume of fresh peripheral blood. The CDR3 length is 15 residues. Germline trimming cut 2 bases from V and 6 bases from J; bases unmatched to any gene: 7. Germline values: CDR1 SGHRS, CDR2 YFSETQ. Amplification targeted TCR beta CDR3 regions from RNA transcripts. The HTBI primer set drove a first-round RT-PCR of the TCR CDR3. Each CDR3 protein gets one entry after TCRdb re-called the multiplex PCR reads with MiXCR. The sample lists hundreds of thousands of distinct CDR3 sequences, roughly 15% seen once, with roughly 14% in the top ten.

Source material: blood. The chain is built from TRBV5-1 and TRBJ1-4, with TRBD1 identical over 7 bases. The TCR comes from a woman between 40 and 50 years old with Graves' hyperthyroidism. The CDR3 loop is CASSFQGVKDEKLFF. The CDR3 region has the DNA TGCGCCAGCAGCTTTCAGGGGGTAAAGGATGAAAAACTGTTTTTT. Using reference TRBV5-1 and TRBJ1-4 for the parts outside the CDR3, the full variable domain is KAGVTQTPRYLIKTRGQQVTLSCSPISGHRSVSWYQQTPGQGLQFLFEYFSETQRNKGNFPGRFSGRQFSNSRSEMNVSTLELGDSALYLCASSFQGVKDEKLFFGSGTQLSVL.